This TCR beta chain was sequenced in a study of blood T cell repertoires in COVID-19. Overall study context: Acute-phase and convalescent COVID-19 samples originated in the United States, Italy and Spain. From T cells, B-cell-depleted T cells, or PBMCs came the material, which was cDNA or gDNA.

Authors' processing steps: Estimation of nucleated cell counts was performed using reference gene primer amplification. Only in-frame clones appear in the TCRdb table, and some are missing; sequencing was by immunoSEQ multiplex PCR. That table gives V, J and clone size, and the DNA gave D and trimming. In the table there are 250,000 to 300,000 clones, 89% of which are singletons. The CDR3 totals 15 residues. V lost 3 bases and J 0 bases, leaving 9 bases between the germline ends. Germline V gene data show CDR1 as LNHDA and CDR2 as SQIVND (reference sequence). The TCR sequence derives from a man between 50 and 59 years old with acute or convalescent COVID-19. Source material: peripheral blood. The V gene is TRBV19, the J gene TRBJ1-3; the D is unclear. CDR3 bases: TGTGCCAGTAGTATCGCTGGGAGCTCTGGAAACACCATATATTTT. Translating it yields CASSIAGSSGNTIYF.